The 26 T cell receptor beta chains presented below share a single source sample, sequenced in a study of Graves' ophthalmopathy and Graves' hyperthyroidism. CDR3 regions of TCR beta were amplified from RNA transcripts. The authors performed first-round RT-PCR with HTBI primers and then a second-round multiplex PCR. TCRdb reanalysed the multiplex PCR reads using MiXCR and keeps one entry per CDR3 protein. Among 200,000 to 250,000 distinct CDR3 sequences listed, 29% were seen once. The sequencing input was peripheral blood. The receptor set was obtained from a man in his forties or fifties with Graves' ophthalmopathy.

The sample holds many counts of this clonotype. The chain has TRBV6-2 or TRBV6-3 and TRBJ2-2, with 9 bases fitting TRBD1. Germline values: CDR1 MNHEY, CDR2 SVGEGT. The CDR3 sequence is 14 residues long. V trimming: 6 bases; J trimming: 8 bases; junction bases outside the gene matches: 7. CDR3 sequence (DNA): TGTGCCAGCAGACCGGGGGGACAGGGAGGGGAGCTGTTTTTT. Encoded protein: CASRPGGQGGELFF.

The table lists this clonotype with many counts. J is TRBJ2-2 and V is TRBV12-3 or TRBV12-4, with D possibly matching TRBD2 (5 bases). V was pared by 4 bases and J by 4 bases, with 19 bases between. CDR3 length: 17 residues. For the CDR3, the DNA is TGTGCCAGCAGTTGGAGGACTTCGACCCTCAGCACCGGGGAGCTGTTTTTT. It specifies CASSWRTSTLSTGELFF.

The table lists this clonotype with a few counts. This sequence joins TRBV15 and TRBJ1-5; unclear D gene. Germline loops: CDR1 LNHNV, CDR2 YYDKDF (reference sequence). Between the trimmed V and J ends, which lost 0 bases and 1 base, there was a span of 13 bases. The CDR3 is made up of 17 amino acids. For the CDR3, the DNA is TGTGCCACCAGCAGAGATTTAAGTGTGGTGAGCAATCAGCCCCAGCATTTT. Protein sequence: CATSRDLSVVSNQPQHF.

Ten or more counts support this clonotype. The rearrangement uses TRBV7-8 and TRBJ1-2; D is unclear. CDR3 length equals 14 residues. CDR1 is SGHVS, CDR2 FQNEAQ, per germline. V lost 1 base and J 7 bases, leaving 13 bases between the germline ends. Written as DNA, the CDR3 is TGTGCCAGCAGCTTAGGGACGGTAGAGTCTGGCTACACCTTC. It translates to CASSLGTVESGYTF.

The genes are TRBV7-2 and TRBJ1-2; D gene uncertain. The germline CDR1 and CDR2 sequences are SGHTA and FQGNSA. This CDR3 comprises 12 residues. V was trimmed by 1 base and J by 6 bases, leaving 6 bases between them. The CDR3: CASSLEWDGYTF. In DNA form, the CDR3 reads TGTGCCAGCAGCTTAGAGTGGGATGGCTACACCTTC.

This clonotype was found many times. This chain joins TRBV9 and TRBJ2-5; 7 bases match TRBD2. The germline V gene encodes CDR1 SGDLS and CDR2 YYNGEE. Trimming at V came to 4 bases and at J to 4 bases, leaving 10 bases not matched to a gene. The CDR3 sequence is 15 residues long. CDR3 DNA sequence: TGTGCCAGCAGCCGAGGCAGGGAGGGAAGAGAGACCCAGTACTTC. Amino acids: CASSRGREGRETQYF.

This chain joins TRBV12-3 or TRBV12-4 and TRBJ1-5; the match to TRBD1 covers 8 bases. The CDR3 sequence is 15 residues long. Germline trimming cut 5 bases from V and 6 bases from J; bases unmatched to any gene: 9. The DNA of the CDR3 is TGTGCCAGCAGTCCAAACGACGGACAGGGTCAGCCCCAGCATTTT. Encoded protein: CASSPNDGQGQPQHF.

The sample holds many counts of this clonotype. The V and J genes are TRBV30 and TRBJ2-6; TRBD1 or TRBD2 may be the D gene (5 bases each). There are 15 residues in the CDR3. Per the germline V gene, CDR1 is GTSNPN and CDR2 is SVGIG (reference sequence). Trimming shortened V by 4 bases and J by 2 bases, and 12 bases separated the two germline ends. CDR3 nucleotides: TGTGCCTGGAAGAGGCAGGGAGCTGGGGCCAACGTCCTGACTTTC. Translated, it gives CAWKRQGAGANVLTF.

This clonotype was observed at least ten times. The V call is TRBV7-2, the J call TRBJ2-7, with 7 bases that match TRBD2. Trimming cost V 4 bases and J 1 base; bases outside gene matches: 7. This CDR3 contains 15 residues. The germline V gene encodes CDR1 SGHTA and CDR2 FQGNSA. This chain's CDR3 is CASSSFPRGSYEQYF. Here the CDR3 DNA reads TGTGCCAGCAGCTCCTTCCCGCGGGGGTCCTACGAGCAGTACTTC.

In its sample, this clonotype was seen many times. The chain carries TRBV7-3 and TRBJ1-5, with no clear D. Germline CDR1 is SGHTA and CDR2 is FQGTGA. V lost 4 bases and J lost 9, with 13 bases in between. The CDR3 is made up of 13 amino acids. Here the CDR3 DNA reads TGTGCCAGCAGCTGGTGCGGTTCTTGGCCCCAGCATTTT. Its protein is CASSWCGSWPQHF.

Many counts were recorded for this clonotype. The chain employs TRBV6-1 and TRBJ2-7, with a tentative D call TRBD2 (6 bases). In germline, CDR1 is MNHNS, CDR2 SASEGT. This CDR3 contains 13 residues. V was trimmed by 2 bases and J by 6 bases, leaving 11 bases between them. CDR3 amino acids: CASSERWGVEQYF. CDR3 nucleotides: TGTGCCAGCAGTGAAAGGTGGGGGGTCGAGCAGTACTTC.

In its sample, this clonotype was seen many times. The chain uses TRBV28 and TRBJ1-5; D may be TRBD1 (6 bases). The V and J ends lost 3 bases and 2 bases respectively, with 14 bases between them. This CDR3 contains 16 residues. CDR1 is MDHEN, CDR2 SYDVKM, per germline. CDR3 bases: TGTGCCAGCAGTTTCTCAGGGGCTTGGGGCAATCAGCCCCAGCATTTT. This gives the protein CASSFSGAWGNQPQHF. Based on the CDR3 plus reference TRBV28 and TRBJ1-5, the full variable domain is DVKVTQSSRYLVKRTGEKVFLECVQDMDHENMFWYRQDPGLGLRLIYFSYDVKMKEKGDIPEGYSVSREKKERFSLILESASTNQTSMYLCASSFSGAWGNQPQHFGDGTRLSIL.

Many counts were recorded for this clonotype. The J gene is TRBJ2-7, the V gene TRBV20-1; TRBD2 matches 13 bases. This CDR3 spans 16 amino acids. Looked up from germline, CDR1 is DFQATT and CDR2 is SNEGSKA (reference sequence). Trimming at V came to 6 bases and at J to 2 bases, leaving 10 bases not matched to a gene. In DNA form, the CDR3 reads TGCAGTGCCGCTGGACTAGCGGGAGTTTATCCCTACGAGCAGTACTTC. This gives the protein CSAAGLAGVYPYEQYF.

This clonotype was seen ten or more times. The chain is built from TRBV7-2 and TRBJ2-2, with D hard to call. This CDR3 is built from 16 residues. V lost 2 bases and J 1 base, leaving 11 bases between the germline ends. Germline assignment: CDR1 SGHTA and CDR2 FQGNSA. CDR3 protein: CASSLMGQKNTGELFF. CDR3 nucleotides: TGTGCCAGCAGCTTAATGGGCCAGAAGAACACCGGGGAGCTGTTTTTT. Variable domain in full (rest from reference TRBV7-2 and TRBJ2-2): GAGVSQSPSNKVTEKGKDVELRCDPISGHTALYWYRQSLGQGLEFLIYFQGNSAPDKSGLPSDRFSAERTGGSVSTLTIQRTQQEDSAVYLCASSLMGQKNTGELFFGEGSRLTVL.

The rearrangement uses TRBV5-1 and TRBJ2-4; D call uncertain. This CDR3 contains 16 residues. Per the germline V gene, CDR1 is SGHRS and CDR2 is YFSETQ. V lost 0 bases, J lost 6 bases, and 16 bases lay in between. The CDR3 bases are TGCGCCAGCAGCTTGGGAACGGCGCAAACTTCAAACATTCAGTACTTC. Amino acids: CASSLGTAQTSNIQYF. The whole variable domain, filled in from reference TRBV5-1 and TRBJ2-4, reads KAGVTQTPRYLIKTRGQQVTLSCSPISGHRSVSWYQQTPGQGLQFLFEYFSETQRNKGNFPGRFSGRQFSNSRSEMNVSTLELGDSALYLCASSLGTAQTSNIQYFGAGTRLSVL.

This clonotype was seen at least ten times. The chain couples TRBV12-3 or TRBV12-4 to TRBJ2-2; possibly TRBD1 or TRBD2 for D (6 bases each). Trimming cost V 3 bases and J 7 bases, with 12 bases left between them. The CDR3 has 14 amino acids. The CDR3 nucleotides read TGTGCCAGCAGTTTTCAACAGGGACTCGGGGAGCTGTTTTTT. Its translation is CASSFQQGLGELFF.

This clonotype was picked up many times. The V gene is TRBV13, the J gene TRBJ2-7, with D maybe TRBD1 (6 bases). With 8 bases removed from V and 4 bases from J, the gap between germline ends came to 21 bases. This CDR3 spans 15 amino acids. CDR1 is PRHDT, CDR2 FYEKMQ, per germline (reference sequence). In DNA, the CDR3 is TGTGCCAGCGCAAAGAGGACAGTGCAAAATTACGAGCAGTACTTC. The encoded protein is CASAKRTVQNYEQYF.

The V gene is TRBV12-3 or TRBV12-4, the J gene TRBJ2-3; TRBD2 aligns across 10 bases. CDR3 length: 15 residues. Losses at the gene ends were 2 bases for V and 2 bases for J; bases not matched to a gene: 1. The CDR3 spells CASSLTSGNTDTQYF. As DNA, the CDR3 is TGTGCCAGCAGTTTAACTAGCGGGAACACAGATACGCAGTATTTT.

At least ten counts were recorded for this clonotype. The chain employs TRBV20-1 and TRBJ2-7, with D perhaps matching TRBD2 (6 bases). The CDR3 runs 14 residues. Trimming took 1 base from V and 3 from J, leaving 13 bases between them. Looked up from germline, CDR1 is DFQATT and CDR2 is SNEGSKA (reference sequence). Here the CDR3 reads CSARGASEHYEQYF. CDR3 coding DNA: TGCAGTGCTAGAGGGGCTAGCGAACACTACGAGCAGTACTTC.

This clonotype was seen many times. Compared with germline, one end of the junction differs, possibly owing to a read error. The V gene is TRBV7-9, the J gene TRBJ1-1; 8 bases map to TRBD1. Per the germline V gene, CDR1 is SEHNR and CDR2 is FQNEAQ (reference sequence). This CDR3 region has 13 residues. CDR3 in amino acids: CAGSLQGAIEAFF. CDR3 in DNA: TGTGCCGGCAGCCTCCAGGGGGCTATTGAAGCTTTCTTT.

This clonotype was observed at least ten times. This sequence joins TRBV7-8 and TRBJ1-2; D may be TRBD1 (5 bases). Germline V lookup: CDR1 SGHVS, CDR2 FQNEAQ. V shed 5 bases and J shed 8 bases, with 15 bases lying between them. The CDR3 is 13 amino acids. CDR3 protein: CASSAHEGPGYTF. For the CDR3, the DNA is TGTGCCAGCAGCGCTCACGAGGGGCCGGGCTACACCTTC. The whole variable domain, filled in from reference TRBV7-8 and TRBJ1-2, reads GAGVSQSPRYKVAKRGQDVALRCDPISGHVSLFWYQQALGQGPEFLTYFQNEAQLDKSGLPSDRFFAERPEGSVSTLKIQRTQQEDSAVYLCASSAHEGPGYTFGSGTRLTVV.

This clonotype was seen many times. A much more abundant neighbour one base away suggests this may be a read error. This chain joins TRBV6-1 and TRBJ1-1; the D is unclear. CDR1 and CDR2 (germline): MNHNS, SASEGT. This CDR3 is built from 14 residues. The CDR3 protein is CAGSPGPWATEAFF. In nucleotides, the CDR3 is TGTGCCGGCAGTCCCGGGCCCTGGGCCACTGAAGCTTTCTTT.

This sequence joins TRBV30 and TRBJ1-6; no definite D call. Trimming cost V 0 bases and J 10 bases, with 16 bases left between them. The CDR3 spans 15 residues. Germline V gene data show CDR1 as GTSNPN and CDR2 as SVGIG (reference sequence). The CDR3 here is CAWSVRSAYYSPLHF. The CDR3 DNA is TGTGCCTGGAGTGTACGGAGCGCCTATTACTCACCCCTCCACTTT.

This clonotype was counted at least ten times. The J gene is TRBJ1-1, the V gene TRBV6-2 or TRBV6-3, with TRBD1 matching over 9 bases. In germline, CDR1 is MNHEY, CDR2 SVGEGT. After removal of 5 bases from V and 0 bases from J, the junction contained 7 bases not matched to a gene. This CDR3 is 16 amino acids long. CDR3 nucleotide sequence: TGTGCCAGCAGTCTGGACAGGGGTAAACTGAACACTGAAGCTTTCTTT. This gives the protein CASSLDRGKLNTEAFF.

This clonotype was recorded many times. The chain has TRBV25-1 and TRBJ2-2; 7 bases agree with TRBD1. CDR1 MGHDK and CDR2 SYGVNS come from the germline V gene. The CDR3 has 15 amino acids. Germline trimming cut 5 bases from V and 3 bases from J; bases unmatched to any gene: 6. CDR3 sequence (DNA): TGTGCCAGCAGTCCCTTCAGGGGGTACACCGGGGAGCTGTTTTTT. This sequence encodes CASSPFRGYTGELFF.

The rearrangement uses TRBV19 and TRBJ2-7, with TRBD2 identical over 9 bases. The CDR3 length is 14 residues. Per the germline V gene, CDR1 is LNHDA and CDR2 is SQIVND (reference sequence). Trimming removed 11 bases from V and 5 bases from J; junction bases left unmatched: 13. The chain's CDR3 is CASQGVAGVHEQYF. CDR3 bases: TGTGCCTCCCAGGGAGTAGCGGGAGTCCACGAGCAGTACTTC.